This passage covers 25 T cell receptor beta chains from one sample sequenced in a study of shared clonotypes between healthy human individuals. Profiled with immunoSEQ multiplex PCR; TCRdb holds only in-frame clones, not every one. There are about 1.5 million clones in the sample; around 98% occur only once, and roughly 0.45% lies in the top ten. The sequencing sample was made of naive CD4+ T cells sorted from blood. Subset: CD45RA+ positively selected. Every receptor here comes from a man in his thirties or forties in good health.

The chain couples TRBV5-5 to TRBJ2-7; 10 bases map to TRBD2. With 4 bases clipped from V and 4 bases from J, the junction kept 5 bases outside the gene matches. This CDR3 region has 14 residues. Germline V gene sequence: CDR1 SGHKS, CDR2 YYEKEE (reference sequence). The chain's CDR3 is CASSPSGSGYEQYF. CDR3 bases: TGTGCCAGCAGCCCTAGCGGGAGCGGGTACGAGCAGTACTTC.

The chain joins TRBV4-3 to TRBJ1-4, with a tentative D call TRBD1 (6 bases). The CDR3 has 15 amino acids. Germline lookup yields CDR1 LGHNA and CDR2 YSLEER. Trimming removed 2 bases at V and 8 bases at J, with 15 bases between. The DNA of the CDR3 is TGCGCCAGCAGCCAATTTATTCTGGGGGCGGAAAAACTGTTTTTT. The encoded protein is CASSQFILGAEKLFF.

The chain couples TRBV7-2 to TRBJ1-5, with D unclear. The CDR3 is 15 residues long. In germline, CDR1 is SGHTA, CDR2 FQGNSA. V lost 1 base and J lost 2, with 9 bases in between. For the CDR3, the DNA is TGTGCCAGCAGCTTAGGCATATATGGCAATCAGCCCCAGCATTTT. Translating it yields CASSLGIYGNQPQHF.

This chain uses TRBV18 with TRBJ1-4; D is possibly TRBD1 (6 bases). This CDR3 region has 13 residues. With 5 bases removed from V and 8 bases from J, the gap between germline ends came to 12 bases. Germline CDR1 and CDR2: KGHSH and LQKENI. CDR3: CASSSGALEKLFF. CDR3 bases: TGTGCCAGCTCATCGGGGGCTTTGGAAAAACTGTTTTTT.

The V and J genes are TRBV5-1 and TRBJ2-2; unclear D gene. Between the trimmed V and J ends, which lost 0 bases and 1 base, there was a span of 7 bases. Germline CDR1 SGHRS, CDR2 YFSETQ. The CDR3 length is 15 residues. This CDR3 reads CASSLDPLNTGELFF. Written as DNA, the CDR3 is TGCGCCAGCAGCTTGGATCCGTTGAACACCGGGGAGCTGTTTTTT. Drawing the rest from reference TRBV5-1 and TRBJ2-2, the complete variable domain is KAGVTQTPRYLIKTRGQQVTLSCSPISGHRSVSWYQQTPGQGLQFLFEYFSETQRNKGNFPGRFSGRQFSNSRSEMNVSTLELGDSALYLCASSLDPLNTGELFFGEGSRLTVL.

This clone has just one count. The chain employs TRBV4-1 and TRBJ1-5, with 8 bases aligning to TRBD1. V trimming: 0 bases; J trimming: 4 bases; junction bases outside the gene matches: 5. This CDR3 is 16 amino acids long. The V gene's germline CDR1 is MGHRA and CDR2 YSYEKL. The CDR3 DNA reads TGCGCCAGCAGCCAAGATCCGCGGACAGGGAATCAGCCCCAGCATTTT. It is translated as CASSQDPRTGNQPQHF.

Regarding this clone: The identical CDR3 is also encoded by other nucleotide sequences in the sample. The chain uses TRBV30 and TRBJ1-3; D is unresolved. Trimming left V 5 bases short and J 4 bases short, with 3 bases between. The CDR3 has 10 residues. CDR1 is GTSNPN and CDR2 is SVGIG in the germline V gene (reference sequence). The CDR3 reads CAWGGNTIYF. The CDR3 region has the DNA TGTGCCTGGGGAGGAAACACCATATATTTT.

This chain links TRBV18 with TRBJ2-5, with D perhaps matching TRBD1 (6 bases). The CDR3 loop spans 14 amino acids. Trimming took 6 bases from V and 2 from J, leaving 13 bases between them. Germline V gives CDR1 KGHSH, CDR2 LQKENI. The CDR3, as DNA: TGTGCCAGCTCGACCCGGGACATACAAGAGACCCAGTACTTC. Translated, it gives CASSTRDIQETQYF.

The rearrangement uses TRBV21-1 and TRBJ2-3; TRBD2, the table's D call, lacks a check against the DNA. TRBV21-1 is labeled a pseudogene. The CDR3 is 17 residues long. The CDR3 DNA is TGTGCCAGCAGCACACTCGCCTATAGCGGGAGTGCAGATACGCAGTATTTT. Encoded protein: CASSTLAYSGSADTQYF.

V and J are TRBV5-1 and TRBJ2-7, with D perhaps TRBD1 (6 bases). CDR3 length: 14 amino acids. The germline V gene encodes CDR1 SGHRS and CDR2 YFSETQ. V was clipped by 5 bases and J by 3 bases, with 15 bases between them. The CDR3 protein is CASRAGTQYYEQYF. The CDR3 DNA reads TGCGCCAGCAGGGCCGGGACACAATACTACGAGCAGTACTTC.

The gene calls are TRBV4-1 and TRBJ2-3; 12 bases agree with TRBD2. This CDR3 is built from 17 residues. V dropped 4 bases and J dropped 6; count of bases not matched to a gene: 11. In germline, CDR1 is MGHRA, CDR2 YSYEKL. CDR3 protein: CASSLGGLAGGMDTQYF. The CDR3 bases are TGCGCCAGCAGCCTCGGCGGGCTAGCGGGAGGGATGGATACGCAGTATTTT.

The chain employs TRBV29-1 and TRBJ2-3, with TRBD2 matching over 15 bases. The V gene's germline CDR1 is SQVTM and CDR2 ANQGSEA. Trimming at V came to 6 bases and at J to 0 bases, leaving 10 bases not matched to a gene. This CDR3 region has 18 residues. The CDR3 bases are TGCAGCGTGAAGACGGGACTAGCGGGAGGCCACAGCACAGATACGCAGTATTTT. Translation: CSVKTGLAGGHSTDTQYF.

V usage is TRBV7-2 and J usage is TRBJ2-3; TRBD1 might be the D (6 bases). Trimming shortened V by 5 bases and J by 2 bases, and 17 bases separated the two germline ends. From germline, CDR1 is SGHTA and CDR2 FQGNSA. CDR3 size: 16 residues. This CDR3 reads CASSPRTGWPTDTQYF. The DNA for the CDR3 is TGTGCCAGCAGCCCTCGAACAGGGTGGCCCACAGATACGCAGTATTTT. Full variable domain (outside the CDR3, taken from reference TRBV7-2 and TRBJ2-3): GAGVSQSPSNKVTEKGKDVELRCDPISGHTALYWYRQSLGQGLEFLIYFQGNSAPDKSGLPSDRFSAERTGGSVSTLTIQRTQQEDSAVYLCASSPRTGWPTDTQYFGPGTRLTVL.

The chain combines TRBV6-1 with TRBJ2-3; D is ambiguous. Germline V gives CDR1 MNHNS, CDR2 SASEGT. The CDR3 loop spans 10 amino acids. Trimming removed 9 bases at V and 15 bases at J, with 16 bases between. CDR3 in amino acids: CASHNPDAYF. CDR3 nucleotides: TGTGCCAGTCATAATCCGGACGCCTATTTT.

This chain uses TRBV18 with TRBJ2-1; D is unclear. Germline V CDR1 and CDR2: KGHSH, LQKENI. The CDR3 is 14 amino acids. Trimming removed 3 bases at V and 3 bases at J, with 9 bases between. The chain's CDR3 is CASSPQAHYNEQFF. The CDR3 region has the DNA TGTGCCAGCTCACCGCAGGCGCACTACAATGAGCAGTTCTTC.

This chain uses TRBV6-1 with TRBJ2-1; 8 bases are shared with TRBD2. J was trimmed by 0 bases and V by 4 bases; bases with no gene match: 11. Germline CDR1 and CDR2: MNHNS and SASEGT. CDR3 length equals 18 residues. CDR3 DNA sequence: TGTGCCAGCAGTGCCCTAGCGGGCATCGCCAACTCCTACAATGAGCAGTTCTTC. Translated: CASSALAGIANSYNEQFF.

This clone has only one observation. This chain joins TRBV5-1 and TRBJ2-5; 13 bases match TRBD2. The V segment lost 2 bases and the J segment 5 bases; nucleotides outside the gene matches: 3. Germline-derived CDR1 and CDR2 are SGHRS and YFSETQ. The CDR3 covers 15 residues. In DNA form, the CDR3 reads TGCGCCAGCAGCTTTGGACTAGCGGGAGATGAGACCCAGTACTTC. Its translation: CASSFGLAGDETQYF.

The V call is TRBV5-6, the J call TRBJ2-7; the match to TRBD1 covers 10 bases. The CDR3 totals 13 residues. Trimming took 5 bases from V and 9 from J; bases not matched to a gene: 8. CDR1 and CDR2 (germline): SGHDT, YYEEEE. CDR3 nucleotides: TGTGCCAGCAGTCAAGACAGGGGGCAAGGGCAGTACTTC. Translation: CASSQDRGQGQYF.

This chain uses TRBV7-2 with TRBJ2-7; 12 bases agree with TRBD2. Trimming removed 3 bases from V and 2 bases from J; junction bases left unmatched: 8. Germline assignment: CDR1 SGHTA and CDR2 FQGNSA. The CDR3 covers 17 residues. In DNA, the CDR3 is TGTGCCAGCAGCTTTCTACTGACTAGCGGGAGTCCCTACGAGCAGTACTTC. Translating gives CASSFLLTSGSPYEQYF.

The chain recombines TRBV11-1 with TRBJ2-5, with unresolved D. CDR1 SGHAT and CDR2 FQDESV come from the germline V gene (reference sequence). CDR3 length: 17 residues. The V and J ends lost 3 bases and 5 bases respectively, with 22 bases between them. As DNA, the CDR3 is TGTGCCAGCAGCTTTCGCAGGCAGGCGAAAATGGGGGAGACCCAGTACTTC. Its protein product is CASSFRRQAKMGETQYF. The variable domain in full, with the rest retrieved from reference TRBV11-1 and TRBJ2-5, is EAEVAQSPRYKITEKSQAVAFWCDPISGHATLYWYRQILGQGPELLVQFQDESVVDDSQLPKDRFSAERLKGVDSTLKIQPAELGDSAMYLCASSFRRQAKMGETQYFGPGTRLLVL.

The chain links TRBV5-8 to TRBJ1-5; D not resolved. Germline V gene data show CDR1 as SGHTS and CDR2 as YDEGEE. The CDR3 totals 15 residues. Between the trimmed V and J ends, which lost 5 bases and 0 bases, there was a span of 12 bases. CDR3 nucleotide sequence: TGTGCCAGCAGTGGCATCGGCCGTAGCAATCAGCCCCAGCATTTT. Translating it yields CASSGIGRSNQPQHF.

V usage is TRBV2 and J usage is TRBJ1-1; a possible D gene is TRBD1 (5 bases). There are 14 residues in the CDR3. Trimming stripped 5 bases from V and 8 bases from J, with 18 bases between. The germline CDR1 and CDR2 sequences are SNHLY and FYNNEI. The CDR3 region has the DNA TGTGCCAGCAGTCCAATACGGGGGGGGACGGAAGCTTTCTTT. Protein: CASSPIRGGTEAFF.

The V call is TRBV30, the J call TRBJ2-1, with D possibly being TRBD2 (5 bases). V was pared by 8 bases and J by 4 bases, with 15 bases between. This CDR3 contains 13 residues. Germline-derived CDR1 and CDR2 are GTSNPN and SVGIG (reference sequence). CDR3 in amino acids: CAGSDSTYNEQFF. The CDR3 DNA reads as TGTGCCGGGTCGGACTCGACATACAATGAGCAGTTCTTC.

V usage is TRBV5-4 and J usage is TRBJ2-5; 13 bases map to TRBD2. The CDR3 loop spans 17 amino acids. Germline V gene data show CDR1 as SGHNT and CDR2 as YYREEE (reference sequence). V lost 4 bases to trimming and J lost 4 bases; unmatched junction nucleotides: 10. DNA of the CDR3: TGTGCCAGCAGCGGGCCGGGACTAGCGGGATGGGGAGAGACCCAGTACTTC. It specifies CASSGPGLAGWGETQYF.

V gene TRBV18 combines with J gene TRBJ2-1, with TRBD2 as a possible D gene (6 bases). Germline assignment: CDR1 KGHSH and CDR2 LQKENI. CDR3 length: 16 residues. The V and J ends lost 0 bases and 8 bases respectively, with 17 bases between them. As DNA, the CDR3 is TGTGCCAGCTCACCACCGACTCGGGAGTCCAGCTATGAGCAGTTCTTC. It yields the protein CASSPPTRESSYEQFF.